What follows is one TCR beta chain and its context. CDR3 length: 16 amino acids. Trimming took 2 bases from V and 2 from J, leaving 13 bases between them. Germline V gene data show CDR1 as SGDLS and CDR2 as YYNGEE. The data are from a study of blood T cell repertoires in COVID-19. Study context: Samples taken during acute and convalescent COVID-19 were collected in the United States, Italy and Spain. PBMCs, B-cell-depleted T cells, or T cells were the source of the cDNA or gDNA that made up the material.

In the study's own analysis: Amplifying reference gene primers gave estimates of nucleated cell counts. The data were produced by immunoSEQ multiplex PCR, yet TCRdb's version contains in-frame clones alone and is incomplete. V and J calls and clone size are given by that table; D and trimming were obtained from the DNA. Of 200,000 to 250,000 clones in the sample, roughly four fifths were seen once. The clonotype comes from a woman of 80 years or more with acute or convalescent COVID-19. The sample consisted of peripheral blood. This chain uses TRBV9 with TRBJ1-4; the D gene is possibly TRBD1 (5 bases). The CDR3 sequence: CASSVGHTGTNEKLFF. In nucleotides, the CDR3 is TGTGCCAGCAGCGTCGGACATACGGGCACTAATGAAAAACTGTTTTTT.